The rows below give T cell receptor beta chains drawn from one sample of a study of OX40 agonist ivuxolimab in advanced cancers. The method was immunoSEQ multiplex PCR; TCRdb's version includes in-frame clones alone and lacks a portion of them. The repertoire holds roughly 48,000 clones, with around 84% as singletons. Here the sequenced sample was CD4+ or CD8+ T cells sorted from blood, taken in a trial of the OX40 agonist ivuxolimab. The source of these receptors is an adult with an advanced solid tumor such as melanoma, head and neck, liver or kidney cancer. Each CDR3 is given with its conserved first and last residue. Clone size is not always given. Where it is, it says once, few, many or a class for expanded clones.

clone_size j_call v_call cdr3_aa
NA TRBJ2-1 TRBV5-7 CASSSRSEQFF
NA TRBJ2-2 TRBV19 CASSIPYTGELFF
few TRBJ1-1 TRBV19 CASSMTGSTEAFF
once TRBJ1-5 TRBV11-2 CASSPAGRGHQPQHF
NA TRBJ2-3 TRBV9 CASSVEGTGPRTDTQYF
NA TRBJ2-1 TRBV6-5 CASFDRVPYNEQFF
NA TRBJ1-1 TRBV30 CAWSLQLNTEAFF
NA TRBJ1-2 TRBV7-9 CASSRMTGNYIYTF
once TRBJ2-3 TRBV29-1 CSVPDSLYTDTQYF
few TRBJ2-2 TRBV19 CASSIPAGRGELFF
NA TRBJ1-2 TRBV7-2 CASSLNRGYGYTF
NA TRBJ1-5 TRBV6-5 CASSSDRNSNQPQHF
NA TRBJ2-5 TRBV6-1 CASSDGLAGGIETQYF
NA TRBJ2-7 TRBV5-1 CASSTGGSSSEQYF
NA TRBJ2-3 TRBV7-3 CASSSTGGSTDTQYF
NA TRBJ2-7 TRBV11-2 CASTAAGVSYEQYF
NA TRBJ2-3 TRBV9 CASSLTPTTDTQYF
once TRBJ1-2 TRBV27 CASSLRQTNYGYTF
NA TRBJ2-7 TRBV6-5 CASSYEGQFYEQYF
once TRBJ1-1 TRBV7-2 CASSLGGTRVPEAFF